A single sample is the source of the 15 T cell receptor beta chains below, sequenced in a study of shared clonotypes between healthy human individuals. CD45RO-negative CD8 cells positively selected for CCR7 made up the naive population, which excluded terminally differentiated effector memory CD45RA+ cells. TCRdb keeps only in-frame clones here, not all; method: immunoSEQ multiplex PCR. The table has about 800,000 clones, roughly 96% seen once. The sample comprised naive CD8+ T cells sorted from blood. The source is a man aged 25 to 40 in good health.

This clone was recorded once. This CDR3 reads CASSGWSSYEQYF. The CDR3, as DNA: TGTGCCAGCAGCGGATGGAGCTCCTACGAGCAGTACTTC. This chain links TRBV6-6 with TRBJ2-7; D unresolved. In germline, CDR1 is MNHNY, CDR2 SVGAGI (reference sequence). This CDR3 is 13 amino acids long. V was clipped by 6 bases and J by 0 bases, with 9 bases between them.

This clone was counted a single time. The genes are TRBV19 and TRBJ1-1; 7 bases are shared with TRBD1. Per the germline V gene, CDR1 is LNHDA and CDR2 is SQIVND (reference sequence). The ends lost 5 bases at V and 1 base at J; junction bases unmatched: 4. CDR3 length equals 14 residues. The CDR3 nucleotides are TGTGCCAGTAGTGTGGGACAGTCGAACACTGAAGCTTTCTTT. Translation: CASSVGQSNTEAFF.

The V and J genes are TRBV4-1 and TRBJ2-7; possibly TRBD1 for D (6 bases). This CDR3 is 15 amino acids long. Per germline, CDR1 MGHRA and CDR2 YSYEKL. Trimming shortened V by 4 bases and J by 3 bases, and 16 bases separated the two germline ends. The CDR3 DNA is TGCGCCAGCAGCCCTCAACAGGGCGGTTACTACGAGCAGTACTTC. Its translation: CASSPQQGGYYEQYF.

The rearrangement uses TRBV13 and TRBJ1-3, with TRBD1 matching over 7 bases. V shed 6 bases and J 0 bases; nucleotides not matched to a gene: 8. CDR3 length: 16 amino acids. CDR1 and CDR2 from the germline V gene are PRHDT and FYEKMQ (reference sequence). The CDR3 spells CASREQGVLSGNTIYF. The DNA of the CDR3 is TGTGCCAGCAGGGAGCAGGGGGTCCTCTCTGGAAACACCATATATTTT.

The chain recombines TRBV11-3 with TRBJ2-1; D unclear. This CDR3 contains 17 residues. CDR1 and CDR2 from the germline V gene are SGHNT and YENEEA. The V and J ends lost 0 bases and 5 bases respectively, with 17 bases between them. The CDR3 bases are TGTGCCAGCAGCTTAGAAGGTGCCTTTCGAGAAGACAATGAGCAGTTCTTC. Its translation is CASSLEGAFREDNEQFF.

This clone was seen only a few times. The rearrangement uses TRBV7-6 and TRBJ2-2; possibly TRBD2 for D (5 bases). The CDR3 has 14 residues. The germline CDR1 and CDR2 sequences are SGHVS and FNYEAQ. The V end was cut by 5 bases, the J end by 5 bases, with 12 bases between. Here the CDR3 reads CASSATRRTGELFF. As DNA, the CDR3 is TGTGCCAGCAGCGCTACTAGGAGGACCGGGGAGCTGTTTTTT.

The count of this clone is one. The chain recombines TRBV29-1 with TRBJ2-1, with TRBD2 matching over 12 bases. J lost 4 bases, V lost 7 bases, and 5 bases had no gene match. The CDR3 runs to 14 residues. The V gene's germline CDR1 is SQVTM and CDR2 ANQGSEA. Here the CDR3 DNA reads TGCAGCGCCATGGGACTAGCGGGTTACAATGAGCAGTTCTTC. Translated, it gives CSAMGLAGYNEQFF.

DNA for the CDR3: TGTGCCAGCAGTAAGGGACCGTCTAGCAATCAGCCCCAGCATTTT. Translating gives CASSKGPSSNQPQHF. The chain employs TRBV6-6 and TRBJ1-5; tentatively, D is TRBD1 (5 bases). The CDR3 length is 15 residues. V gave up 5 bases and J gave up 0 bases, with 11 bases separating them. Germline values: CDR1 MNHNY, CDR2 SVGAGI (reference sequence).

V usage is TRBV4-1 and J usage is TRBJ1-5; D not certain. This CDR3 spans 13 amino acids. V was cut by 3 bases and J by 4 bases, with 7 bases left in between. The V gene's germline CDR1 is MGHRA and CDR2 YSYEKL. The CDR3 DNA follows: TGCGCCAGCAGCCAGTCCCTAAATCAGCCCCAGCATTTT. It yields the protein CASSQSLNQPQHF.

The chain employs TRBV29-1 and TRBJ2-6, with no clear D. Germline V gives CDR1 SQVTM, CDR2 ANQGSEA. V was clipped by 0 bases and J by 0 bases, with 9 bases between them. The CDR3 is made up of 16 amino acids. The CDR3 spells CSVEDPRGSGANVLTF. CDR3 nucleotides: TGCAGCGTTGAAGACCCACGAGGCTCTGGGGCCAACGTCCTGACTTTC.

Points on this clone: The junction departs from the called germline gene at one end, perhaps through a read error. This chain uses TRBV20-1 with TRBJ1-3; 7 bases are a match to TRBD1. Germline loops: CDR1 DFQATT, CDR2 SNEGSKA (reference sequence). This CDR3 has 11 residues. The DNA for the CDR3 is TGCAGTGCTAGAGATCTTGGACAGGCGATTTTT. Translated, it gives CSARDLGQAIF.

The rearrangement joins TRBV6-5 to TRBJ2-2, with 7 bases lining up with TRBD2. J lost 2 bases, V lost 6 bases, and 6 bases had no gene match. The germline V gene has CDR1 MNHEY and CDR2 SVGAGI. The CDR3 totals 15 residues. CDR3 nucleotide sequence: TGTGCCAGCAGACCAGGGACTATTAACACCGGGGAGCTGTTTTTT. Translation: CASRPGTINTGELFF.

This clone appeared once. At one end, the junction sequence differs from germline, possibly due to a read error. CDR3 amino acids: CASSPGTGGSNEQYF. In DNA, the CDR3 is TGTGCCAGCAGTCCCGGGACAGGGGGCTCCAACGAGCAGTACTTC. This rearrangement joins TRBV27 to TRBJ2-7, with 12 bases aligning to TRBD1. The CDR3 spans 15 residues. Germline CDR1 MNHEY, CDR2 SMNVEV (reference sequence).

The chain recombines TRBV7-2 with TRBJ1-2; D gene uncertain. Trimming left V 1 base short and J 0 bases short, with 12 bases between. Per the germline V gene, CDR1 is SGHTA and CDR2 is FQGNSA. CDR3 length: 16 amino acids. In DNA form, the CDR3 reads TGTGCCAGCAGCTTAGTAAAGGGCCAAGCTAACTATGGCTACACCTTC. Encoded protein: CASSLVKGQANYGYTF.

The CDR3: CSVVRESYEQYF. The DNA for the CDR3 is TGCAGCGTTGTCAGGGAGTCCTACGAGCAGTACTTC. J is TRBJ2-7 and V is TRBV29-1; D is tentatively TRBD1 or TRBD2 (5 bases each). The germline V and J ends were trimmed by 4 bases and 1 base, with 8 bases remaining between them. This CDR3 spans 12 amino acids. Germline lookup yields CDR1 SQVTM and CDR2 ANQGSEA.